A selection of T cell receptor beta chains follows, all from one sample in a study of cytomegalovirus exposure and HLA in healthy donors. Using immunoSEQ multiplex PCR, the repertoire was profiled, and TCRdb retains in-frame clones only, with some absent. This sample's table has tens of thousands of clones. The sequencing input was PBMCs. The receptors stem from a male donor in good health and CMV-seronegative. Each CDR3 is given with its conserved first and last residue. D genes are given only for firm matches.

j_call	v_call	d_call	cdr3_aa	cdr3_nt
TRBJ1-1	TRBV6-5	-	CASSYSGIRANTEAFF	TGTGCCAGCAGTTACTCGGGGATCAGGGCGAACACTGAAGCTTTCTTT
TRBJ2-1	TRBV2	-	CARPRTSRGLAADNEQFF	TGTGCCAGACCGAGAACTTCCCGGGGGCTAGCGGCAGACAATGAGCAGTTCTTC
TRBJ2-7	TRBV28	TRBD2	CASSLGGHGGYEQYF	TGTGCCAGCAGTTTGGGAGGGCACGGGGGCTACGAGCAGTACTTC
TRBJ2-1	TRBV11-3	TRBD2	CASGGGVDNEQFF	TGTGCCAGCGGGGGGGGTGTCGACAATGAGCAGTTCTTC
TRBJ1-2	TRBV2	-	CASQDRANYGYTF	TGTGCCAGCCAGGACAGAGCTAACTATGGCTACACCTTC
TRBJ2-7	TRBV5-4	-	CASSPPGASGAYEQYF	TGTGCCAGCAGCCCGCCGGGTGCGAGCGGAGCTTACGAGCAGTACTTC
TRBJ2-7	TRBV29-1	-	CSARETVIHEQYF	TGCAGCGCCCGGGAAACCGTCATCCACGAGCAGTACTTC
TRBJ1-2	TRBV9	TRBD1	CASSPFDRGSGYGYTF	TGTGCCAGCAGCCCATTCGACAGGGGGTCAGGGTATGGCTACACCTTC
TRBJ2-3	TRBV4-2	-	CASSQKAGDQGSDTQYF	TGTGCCAGCAGCCAGAAGGCTGGGGACCAGGGGTCAGATACGCAGTATTTT
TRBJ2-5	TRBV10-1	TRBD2	CASRGGRQETQYF	TGCGCCAGCCGGGGGGGGCGGCAAGAGACCCAGTACTTC
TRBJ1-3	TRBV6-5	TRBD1	CASKTGVFSGNTIYF	TGTGCCAGCAAAACAGGGGTTTTCTCTGGAAACACCATATATTTT
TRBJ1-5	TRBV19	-	CASSIRNIWRNSNQPQHF	TGTGCCAGTAGTATAAGGAATATCTGGCGGAATAGCAATCAGCCCCAGCATTTT
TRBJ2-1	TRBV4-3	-	CASSQRAGLNEQFF	TGCGCCAGCAGCCAAAGGGCGGGATTAAATGAGCAGTTCTTC
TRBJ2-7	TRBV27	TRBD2	CATVFGGTSVSYEQYF	TGTGCCACCGTGTTCGGAGGGACTAGCGTTTCCTACGAGCAGTACTTC
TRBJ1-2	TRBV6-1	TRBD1	CASSIGQGGYGYTF	TGTGCCAGCAGTATAGGACAGGGAGGCTATGGCTACACCTTC
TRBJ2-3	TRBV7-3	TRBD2	CASTLIASGGPDTQYF	TGTGCCAGCACCCTCATCGCCAGCGGGGGGCCAGATACGCAGTATTTT
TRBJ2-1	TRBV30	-	CAWADSDNEQFF	TGTGCCTGGGCGGACAGCGACAATGAGCAGTTCTTC
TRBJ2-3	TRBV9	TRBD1	CASSVVETGGDTQYF	TGTGCCAGCAGCGTAGTAGAGACAGGGGGGGATACGCAGTATTTT
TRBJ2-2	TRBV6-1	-	CASRQGLQFTGELFF	TGTGCCAGCAGACAGGGTCTCCAATTCACCGGGGAGCTGTTTTTT
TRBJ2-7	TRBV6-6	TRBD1	CASSYSIQGPSYEQYF	TGTGCCAGCAGTTACTCGATACAGGGGCCCTCCTACGAGCAGTACTTC
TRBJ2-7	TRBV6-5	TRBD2	CASSYERAGVREQYF	TGTGCCAGCAGTTATGAGCGGGCGGGAGTGCGGGAGCAGTACTTC
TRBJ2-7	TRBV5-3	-	CARSTEGVHEQYF	TGTGCCAGAAGCACCGAAGGGGTACACGAGCAGTACTTC
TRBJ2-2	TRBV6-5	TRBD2	CASSSPSGRTGELFF	TGTGCCAGCAGTTCACCTAGCGGGAGGACCGGGGAGCTGTTTTTT
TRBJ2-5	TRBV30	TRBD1	CAWRQGGETQYF	TGTGCCTGGAGACAGGGGGGAGAGACCCAGTACTTC
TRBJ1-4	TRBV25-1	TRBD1	CASSGAGGRMFF	TGTGCCAGCAGTGGGGCAGGGGGGAGGATGTTTTTT
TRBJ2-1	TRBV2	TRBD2	CASSESSGPSYNEQFF	TGTGCCAGCAGTGAGTCTAGCGGGCCGTCCTACAATGAGCAGTTCTTC
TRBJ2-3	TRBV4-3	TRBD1	CASSHGQGETDTQYF	TGCGCCAGCAGCCACGGACAGGGTGAGACAGATACGCAGTATTTT
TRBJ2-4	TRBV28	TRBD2	CASSTAAGASGRHIQYF	TGTGCCAGCAGCACCGCAGCGGGTGCTAGCGGGAGGCACATTCAGTACTTC
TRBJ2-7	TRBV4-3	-	CASSYQGTFRSEQYF	TGCGCCAGCAGCTATCAGGGTACCTTTAGATCCGAGCAGTACTTC